This section outlines one T cell receptor beta chain sequence together with its context. A J-beta primer mix and a sample-barcoded 5' primer were used in a second PCR of about 7 to 12 cycles. TCRdb reprocessed the 5' RACE reads with MiXCR, giving one entry per CDR3 protein. The table has 580,000 or so distinct CDR3 sequences, 47% seen once. This entry comes from a study of blood T cells in healthy people across ages. V lost 4 bases and J lost 13; bases outside the gene matches: 17. Germline V gene sequence: CDR1 MDHEN, CDR2 SYDVKM. This CDR3 region has 16 residues. The source material was blood. This receptor was taken from a man aged 80 or over in good health. The chain joins TRBV28 to TRBJ2-5, with TRBD2 matching 11 bases. For the CDR3, the DNA is TGTGCCAGCAGTTCACGCCCCCCGGGACTAGCGGACCTACGGTACTTC. Its translation is CASSSRPPGLADLRYF.